The 7 T cell receptor beta chains in this list originate from one sample, sequenced in a study of blood T cell repertoires in COVID-19. Some clones are missing from TCRdb's copy, which holds only in-frame ones; the method was immunoSEQ multiplex PCR. The sample includes 430,000 or so clones, around 89% of them seen just once. Sequenced: PBMCs or T cells enriched from blood (not recorded which). The receptors come from a woman between 40 and 55 years old who had recovered from COVID-19.

The V gene is TRBV10-3, the J gene TRBJ2-5; 9 positions match TRBD1. The CDR3 has 15 amino acids. Germline CDR1 ENHRY, CDR2 SYGVKD. Unmatched junction bases numbered 7, after V lost 6 bases and J lost 2 bases. DNA of the CDR3: TGTGCCATCAGGGGAGGGACAGGGCTTCAAGAGACCCAGTACTTC. Residues: CAIRGGTGLQETQYF.

The CDR3: CSASGRASEKLFF. DNA of the CDR3: TGCAGTGCTAGTGGCAGGGCGTCTGAAAAACTGTTTTTT. This sequence joins TRBV20-1 and TRBJ1-4, with a possible D match to TRBD1 (5 bases). V was clipped by 3 bases and J by 7 bases, with 12 bases between them. CDR1 DFQATT and CDR2 SNEGSKA come from the germline V gene (reference sequence). This CDR3 region has 13 residues.

V and J are TRBV6-5 and TRBJ1-1, with D possibly TRBD1 on 6 matching bases. Trimming pared 0 bases from V and 2 bases from J, leaving 10 bases between. This CDR3 spans 15 amino acids. CDR1 and CDR2 from the germline V gene are MNHEY and SVGAGI. CDR3 region: CASSYSGGLNTEAFF. The CDR3 DNA sequence: TGTGCCAGCAGTTACTCGGGGGGGCTTAACACTGAAGCTTTCTTT.

The chain employs TRBV19 and TRBJ1-1, with D tentatively TRBD1 (5 bases). The CDR3 loop spans 14 amino acids. V dropped 7 bases and J dropped 0 bases, with 12 bases sitting between them. Germline V gene lookup returns CDR1 LNHDA and CDR2 SQIVND (reference sequence). The CDR3 DNA reads TGTGCCAGTAAAGGGGCAGAGTTGAACACTGAAGCTTTCTTT. Translating it yields CASKGAELNTEAFF.

The V gene is TRBV9, the J gene TRBJ1-1; D is uncertain. The CDR3 sequence is 15 residues long. Trimming left V 4 bases short and J 0 bases short, with 13 bases between. The V gene's germline CDR1 is SGDLS and CDR2 YYNGEE. This CDR3 reads CASSPSTELNTEAFF. CDR3 nucleotides: TGTGCCAGCAGCCCAAGTACGGAGTTGAACACTGAAGCTTTCTTT.

The chain joins TRBV7-9 to TRBJ2-7, with 7 bases aligning to TRBD1. Germline V lookup: CDR1 SEHNR, CDR2 FQNEAQ (reference sequence). J gave up 4 bases and V 4 bases, and 10 bases lay outside the gene matches. The CDR3 is 15 residues long. CDR3 in DNA: TGTGCCAGCAGCTCCTCCGGGACAGAACGATACGAGCAGTACTTC. Its protein product is CASSSSGTERYEQYF. Full variable domain (rest looked up from reference TRBV7-9 and TRBJ2-7): DTGVSQNPRHKITKRGQNVTFRCDPISEHNRLYWYRQTLGQGPEFLTYFQNEAQLEKSRLLSDRFSAERPKGSFSTLEIQRTEQGDSAMYLCASSSSGTERYEQYFGPGTRLTVT.

The chain joins TRBV2 to TRBJ1-5; no firm D call. This CDR3 comprises 14 residues. Trimming removed 7 bases at V and 1 base at J, with 11 bases between. Germline V gives CDR1 SNHLY, CDR2 FYNNEI. The CDR3 region is CASNQAGSNQPQHF. The CDR3 DNA reads TGTGCCAGCAACCAAGCGGGGAGCAATCAGCCCCAGCATTTT.